This is a list of T cell receptor beta chains from one sample in a study of human T cells and chemical hapten exposure. Via MiXCR, TCRdb re-called the RACE reads, giving one row per CDR3 protein. Altogether around 330,000 distinct CDR3 sequences are present, around 5% being singletons, with the ten largest covering around 8%. This specimen consisted of whole blood, obtained in connection with sensitization to the hapten diphenylcyclopropenone (DPC). The receptors originated from a woman aged 18-35 years with alopecia areata. Some clones in this sample may be carry-over from other donors' samples. CDR3s include the opening cysteine and the closing phenylalanine or tryptophan. The D gene is left open where the match is weak. A clone size is listed for some rows: how often the clone was seen (once, few, many), or a class if it is expanded.

TRBJ2-7,TRBV5-1,NA,many,CASSLEDSYEQYF,TGCGCCAGCAGCTTGGAGGATTCCTACGAGCAGTACTTC
TRBJ2-1,TRBV12-5,TRBD2,many,CASVRTSGVDEQFF,TGTGCTAGTGTCCGGACTAGCGGGGTGGATGAGCAGTTCTTC
TRBJ2-1,TRBV11-2,NA,many,CASSRDFRNEQFF,TGTGCCAGCAGTCGGGACTTTCGCAATGAGCAGTTCTTC
TRBJ1-5,TRBV6-2/TRBV6-3,TRBD1,few,CAVRQGYSNQPQHF,TGTGCCGTCCGACAGGGGTACAGCAATCAGCCCCAGCATTTT
TRBJ1-4,TRBV6-2/TRBV6-3,NA,many,CASSSTGTTNEKLFF,TGTGCCAGCAGTTCCACCGGGACAACTAATGAAAAACTGTTTTTT
TRBJ1-1,TRBV11-2,NA,many,CASRPRGNTEAFF,TGTGCCAGCCGTCCTAGGGGGAACACTGAAGCTTTCTTT
TRBJ2-2,TRBV5-1,NA,NA,CASSDTGSSGELFF,TGCGCCAGCAGCGATACAGGAAGCTCCGGGGAGCTGTTTTTT
TRBJ1-4,TRBV25-1,NA,many,CASSERSTTNEKLFF,TGTGCCAGCAGTGAAAGGTCCACAACTAATGAAAAACTGTTTTTT
TRBJ2-7,TRBV27,NA,NA,CASSFRDLNEQYF,TGTGCCAGCAGTTTTCGGGATCTCAACGAGCAGTACTTC
TRBJ2-2,TRBV9,NA,NA,CARSANRNTGELFF,TGTGCCCGCAGCGCGAATCGGAACACCGGGGAGCTGTTTTTT
TRBJ1-2,TRBV27,NA,many,CASSSVNRESRGYTF,TGTGCCAGCAGTTCGGTAAACAGGGAGTCAAGGGGCTACACCTTC
TRBJ2-7,TRBV3-1,TRBD2,few,CASSQVSGGQYEQYF,TGTGCCAGCAGCCAAGTAAGCGGGGGCCAATACGAGCAGTACTTC
TRBJ2-3,TRBV5-6,TRBD2,many,CASSLDSGGRSDTQYF,TGTGCCAGCAGCTTGGATAGCGGGGGGAGGTCAGATACGCAGTATTTT
TRBJ2-5,TRBV13,TRBD1,NA,CASSPGGHSSRPQYF,TGTGCCAGCAGCCCAGGGGGACACTCGTCGAGGCCCCAGTACTTC
TRBJ2-3,TRBV20-1,TRBD1,NA,CSASGTEPDTQYF,TGCAGTGCTAGTGGGACAGAGCCAGATACGCAGTATTTT
TRBJ2-7,TRBV20-1,TRBD1,NA,CSARPGQGGYEQYF,TGCAGTGCTAGGCCCGGACAGGGTGGATACGAGCAGTACTTC
TRBJ2-3,TRBV14,TRBD1,many,CASSPTGADTQYF,TGTGCCAGCAGCCCAACAGGGGCCGATACGCAGTATTTT
TRBJ2-7,TRBV5-6,NA,NA,CASSLGTVHSYEQYF,TGTGCCAGCAGCTTGGGGACAGTCCACTCCTACGAGCAGTACTTC
TRBJ1-4,TRBV7-8,NA,NA,CASSPNRFSNEKLFF,TGTGCCAGCAGCCCCAACAGGTTCTCGAATGAAAAACTGTTTTTT
TRBJ2-5,TRBV20-1,TRBD2,NA,CSARDRLAGAETQYF,TGCAGTGCTAGAGATCGTCTAGCGGGGGCAGAGACCCAGTACTTC
TRBJ2-3,TRBV20-1,NA,many,CSATPGSTDTQYF,TGCAGTGCTACACCGGGGAGCACAGATACGCAGTATTTT
TRBJ2-3,TRBV2,NA,many,CASRAGQKGWTDTQYF,TGTGCCAGCAGGGCAGGACAGAAGGGTTGGACAGATACGCAGTATTTT
TRBJ2-3,TRBV27,TRBD2,few,CASSSTSGGSSSTDTQYF,TGTGCCAGCAGTTCAACTAGCGGGGGATCCTCTAGCACAGATACGCAGTATTTT
TRBJ1-2,TRBV6-5,TRBD1,NA,CASRNTGAWYGYTF,TGTGCCAGCAGGAATACAGGGGCTTGGTATGGCTACACCTTC
TRBJ1-3,TRBV29-1,NA,many,CSVAAGVSGNTIYF,TGCAGCGTTGCCGCAGGGGTATCTGGAAACACCATATATTTT
TRBJ2-3,TRBV4-1,TRBD1,few,CASSQETGDVDTQYF,TGCGCCAGCAGCCAAGAAACAGGGGATGTAGATACGCAGTATTTT
TRBJ2-7,TRBV27,NA,few,CASSTTRTALSSYEQYF,TGTGCCAGCAGTACGACCCGGACAGCCTTAAGCTCCTACGAGCAGTACTTC
TRBJ2-1,TRBV7-6,TRBD1,NA,CASSTRDSSYNEQFF,TGTGCCAGCAGCACCCGGGACAGTTCCTACAATGAGCAGTTCTTC
TRBJ2-1,TRBV20-1,NA,few,CSAFSGDGGNEQFF,TGCAGCGCCTTCTCGGGAGATGGAGGCAATGAGCAGTTCTTC
TRBJ2-1,TRBV5-1,TRBD2,many,CASSSSGGRSGAQFF,TGCGCCAGCAGCTCGAGCGGGGGGAGGTCGGGTGCGCAGTTCTTC
TRBJ1-2,TRBV29-1,NA,many,CSVRANYGYTF,TGCAGCGTTCGAGCAAACTATGGCTACACCTTC
TRBJ2-5,TRBV7-9,NA,few,CASTNPSGPETQYF,TGTGCCAGCACCAACCCTTCCGGGCCCGAGACCCAGTACTTC
TRBJ1-1,TRBV25-1,TRBD1,many,CASSEAKGGRGTEAFF,TGTGCCAGCAGTGAAGCGAAAGGGGGCAGGGGCACTGAAGCTTTCTTT
TRBJ1-1,TRBV12-5,TRBD1,few,CASGLAGTGSDNKAFF,TGTGCTAGTGGTTTGGCGGGGACAGGTTCGGACAATAAAGCTTTCTTT
TRBJ1-2,TRBV7-3,NA,few,CASSLTPFPPQGRHGYTF,TGTGCCAGCAGCTTAACGCCTTTCCCCCCCCAGGGGCGTCATGGCTACACCTTC
TRBJ1-2,TRBV11-2,NA,NA,CASSHPPEGSYGYTF,TGTGCCAGCAGCCACCCCCCGGAGGGCTCATATGGCTACACCTTC
TRBJ2-4,TRBV6-6,NA,many,CASSPTFWALGKNIQYF,TGTGCCAGCAGTCCGACGTTTTGGGCCCTCGGCAAAAACATTCAGTACTTC
TRBJ2-5,TRBV5-4,TRBD1,few,CASSLQGGPLQETQYF,TGTGCCAGCAGCTTACAGGGGGGACCTCTACAAGAGACCCAGTACTTC
TRBJ1-5,TRBV10-2,TRBD1,NA,CASSDGLSGGVGPQHF,TGCGCCAGCAGTGATGGGTTGTCAGGGGGCGTCGGGCCCCAGCATTTT
TRBJ1-5,TRBV12-3/TRBV12-4,NA,NA,CASTLRGMEQPQHF,TGTGCCAGCACCCTCCGGGGTATGGAGCAGCCCCAGCATTTT
TRBJ2-2,TRBV6-2/TRBV6-3,NA,few,CASSYRTAVTGELFF,TGTGCCAGCAGTTACAGGACAGCCGTAACCGGGGAGCTGTTTTTT
TRBJ2-5,TRBV29-1,NA,few,CSVEEEETQYF,TGCAGCGTTGAGGAGGAAGAGACCCAGTACTTC
TRBJ2-3,TRBV5-4,NA,few,CASSPESTDTQYF,TGTGCCAGCAGTCCGGAAAGCACAGATACGCAGTATTTT
TRBJ2-3,TRBV4-2,NA,NA,CASSSPTIPDTQYF,TGTGCCAGCAGCTCGCCGACTATCCCAGATACGCAGTATTTT